The 25 T cell receptor beta chains given below trace back to one sample, sequenced in a study of a mutant IDH1 vaccine in newly diagnosed glioma. Here immunoSEQ multiplex PCR was the method, and the copy in TCRdb shows in-frame clones only, minus some. The table has around 58,000 clones, about 86% seen once. Documented time point: week 5, during vaccination. One vaccine dose held 300 ug of mutant IDH1 20-mer peptide and came with topical imiquimod. No antigens are known for them. Sample: PBMCs, taken from a glioma patient whose treatment included an IDH1 peptide vaccine. The receptors derive from a man aged 25 to 45 with glioma.

This chain links TRBV5-1 with TRBJ1-6; D ambiguous. The length of the CDR3 is 14 residues. The germline CDR1 and CDR2 sequences are SGHRS and YFSETQ. Trimming took 1 base from V and 7 from J, leaving 9 bases between them. The CDR3 nucleotides read TGCGCCAGCAGCTTGTCTGGAGTAAATTCACCCCTCCACTTT. This encodes CASSLSGVNSPLHF. Full variable domain (rest looked up from reference TRBV5-1 and TRBJ1-6): KAGVTQTPRYLIKTRGQQVTLSCSPISGHRSVSWYQQTPGQGLQFLFEYFSETQRNKGNFPGRFSGRQFSNSRSEMNVSTLELGDSALYLCASSLSGVNSPLHFGNGTRLTVT.

CDR3 nucleotide sequence: TGTGCCAGCAGCTTGGGGACTAGCATTCAGTACTTC. Protein: CASSLGTSIQYF. The V gene is TRBV7-9, the J gene TRBJ2-4; 8 bases map to TRBD2. V shed 3 bases and J 9 bases; nucleotides not matched to a gene: 1. CDR3 length equals 12 residues. The V gene's germline CDR1 is SEHNR and CDR2 FQNEAQ (reference sequence). Complete variable domain (other parts from reference TRBV7-9 and TRBJ2-4): DTGVSQNPRHKITKRGQNVTFRCDPISEHNRLYWYRQTLGQGPEFLTYFQNEAQLEKSRLLSDRFSAERPKGSFSTLEIQRTEQGDSAMYLCASSLGTSIQYFGAGTRLSVL.

This rearrangement joins TRBV6-6 to TRBJ2-6; D gene uncertain. Deletions cut 7 bases from V and 0 bases from J, with 7 bases between. Per the germline V gene, CDR1 is MNHNY and CDR2 is SVGAGI (reference sequence). The CDR3 has 14 amino acids. In DNA, the CDR3 is TGTGCCAGCACTAGGAGCTCTGGGGCCAACGTCCTGACTTTC. Translated, it gives CASTRSSGANVLTF.

V is TRBV20-1 and J is TRBJ2-7; D remains ambiguous. V lost 2 bases and J 6 bases, leaving 8 bases between the germline ends. Germline CDR1 is DFQATT and CDR2 is SNEGSKA (reference sequence). The CDR3 spans 11 residues. CDR3 nucleotide sequence: TGCAGTGCTAGATTGGGGTTCGAGCAGTACTTC. This encodes CSARLGFEQYF.

The gene calls are TRBV7-8 and TRBJ2-1, with 10 bases fitting TRBD1. Looked up from germline, CDR1 is SGHVS and CDR2 is FQNEAQ. The J segment lost 8 bases and the V segment lost 4 bases, leaving 11 bases of the junction unmatched. The CDR3 contains 16 residues. CDR3 in DNA: TGTGCCAGCAGCTATTGGACAGGGGGGACCTTCGATGAGCAGTTCTTC. It encodes CASSYWTGGTFDEQFF.

This clone has a single count. The chain has TRBV27 and TRBJ1-3, with a weak D call TRBD1 (5 bases). Germline loops: CDR1 MNHEY, CDR2 SMNVEV (reference sequence). V gave up 7 bases and J gave up 0 bases, with 19 bases separating them. This CDR3 has 17 residues. CDR3 coding DNA: TGTGCCAGCATACTACGTTTGGGGCCCCCCTCTGGAAACACCATATATTTT. Its protein product is CASILRLGPPSGNTIYF.

The chain uses TRBV30 and TRBJ2-6, with D possibly being TRBD2 (7 bases). The V end lost 6 bases, the J end lost 4 bases, and 19 bases lay between the germline ends. The CDR3 loop spans 16 amino acids. Germline V gives CDR1 GTSNPN, CDR2 SVGIG (reference sequence). The CDR3 protein is CACPPAGAGGANVLTF. CDR3 coding DNA: TGTGCCTGTCCCCCTGCGGGGGCGGGGGGGGCCAACGTCCTGACTTTC.

The chain couples TRBV19 to TRBJ2-2; 13 nucleotides align to TRBD2. The ends lost 3 bases at V and 7 bases at J; junction bases unmatched: 5. CDR3 length: 16 amino acids. Per the germline V gene, CDR1 is LNHDA and CDR2 is SQIVND (reference sequence). Written as DNA, the CDR3 is TGTGCCAGTAGTATCCGACTAGCGGGGGGCCACGGGGAGCTGTTTTTT. It encodes CASSIRLAGGHGELFF.

The chain uses TRBV6-5 and TRBJ1-2; TRBD1 aligns across 7 bases. The junction had 7 bases not matched to a gene; V was cut back by 3 bases and J by 6 bases. CDR1 is MNHEY, CDR2 SVGAGI, per germline. This CDR3 contains 14 residues. This chain's CDR3 is CASSYKWGQNGYTF. CDR3 nucleotides: TGTGCCAGCAGTTATAAATGGGGACAGAATGGCTACACCTTC.

The chain carries TRBV27 and TRBJ2-1; D is perhaps TRBD2 (5 bases). The CDR3 contains 12 residues. Germline V gene data show CDR1 as MNHEY and CDR2 as SMNVEV (reference sequence). V dropped 4 bases and J dropped 7 bases, with 8 bases sitting between them. For the CDR3, the DNA is TGTGCCAGCAGTTATAGCGTGAATGAGCAGTTCTTC. Its translation: CASSYSVNEQFF.

The table lists this clone with a count of one. The chain has TRBV10-3 and TRBJ1-1; D not resolved. The CDR3 consists of 13 residues. CDR1 is ENHRY and CDR2 is SYGVKD in the germline V gene. Trimming took 4 bases from V and 2 from J, leaving 8 bases between them. The CDR3 protein is CAISGTLNTEAFF. The CDR3 DNA is TGTGCCATCAGTGGTACACTCAACACTGAAGCTTTCTTT.

The chain uses TRBV5-5 and TRBJ2-5; D gene uncertain. Trimming shortened V by 1 base and J by 5 bases, and 9 bases separated the two germline ends. CDR3 size: 13 residues. Germline values: CDR1 SGHKS, CDR2 YYEKEE (reference sequence). In DNA form, the CDR3 reads TGTGCCAGCAGCTTGCCTCCCCAGGAGACCCAGTACTTC. Translating gives CASSLPPQETQYF. Full variable domain (outside the CDR3, taken from reference TRBV5-5 and TRBJ2-5): DAGVTQSPTHLIKTRGQQVTLRCSPISGHKSVSWYQQVLGQGPQFIFQYYEKEERGRGNFPDRFSARQFPNYSSELNVNALLLGDSALYLCASSLPPQETQYFGPGTRLLVL.

The rearrangement uses TRBV7-9 and TRBJ1-6; the D is unclear. This CDR3 has 14 residues. V shed 1 base and J shed 7 bases, with 8 bases lying between them. Germline CDR1 and CDR2: SEHNR and FQNEAQ (reference sequence). The CDR3: CASSLEPRNSPLHF. The CDR3 DNA follows: TGTGCCAGCAGCTTAGAACCGCGGAATTCACCCCTCCACTTT.

V usage is TRBV19 and J usage is TRBJ2-3; D is unclear. Germline values: CDR1 LNHDA, CDR2 SQIVND (reference sequence). The CDR3 is made up of 14 amino acids. Trimming stripped 5 bases from V and 0 bases from J, with 9 bases between. The CDR3 DNA sequence: TGTGCCAGTAGTCGAACGGTTAGCACAGATACGCAGTATTTT. The encoded protein is CASSRTVSTDTQYF.

The V and J genes are TRBV5-1 and TRBJ2-1; no definite D call. V was pared by 0 bases and J by 5 bases, with 9 bases between. CDR3 length: 14 amino acids. CDR1 SGHRS and CDR2 YFSETQ come from the germline V gene. In nucleotides, the CDR3 is TGCGCCAGCAGCTTGGCTGGCAGCCACAATGAGCAGTTCTTC. Translation: CASSLAGSHNEQFF.

About this clone itself: A much larger clonotype is one base distant, so this may be a read error. The gene calls are TRBV4-2 and TRBJ2-2; weak D call: TRBD2 (6 bases). The germline V and J ends were trimmed by 0 bases and 2 bases, with 16 bases remaining between them. Germline V gene lookup returns CDR1 LGHNA and CDR2 YNFKEQ. This CDR3 has 18 amino acids. CDR3 region: CASSQDGAGWPNTGELFF. The CDR3 coding sequence is TGTGCCAGCAGCCAAGATGGGGCGGGGTGGCCTAACACCGGGGAGCTGTTTTTT.

This chain links TRBV18 with TRBJ2-5; 7 nucleotides line up with TRBD1. J lost 2 bases, V lost 3 bases, and 0 bases had no gene match. Germline V gene lookup returns CDR1 KGHSH and CDR2 LQKENI. The CDR3 extends over 13 amino acids. The CDR3 bases are TGTGCCAGCTCACCGGGACAGCAAGAGACCCAGTACTTC. Translation gives CASSPGQQETQYF.

The V and J genes are TRBV19 and TRBJ2-5; D is ambiguous. The CDR3 is 12 amino acids. The ends were cut back, 4 bases at V and 4 bases at J, with 7 bases in the middle. Germline V gene data show CDR1 as LNHDA and CDR2 as SQIVND (reference sequence). The CDR3 bases are TGTGCCAGTAGTAGACGGTCAGAGACCCAGTACTTC. Translated, it gives CASSRRSETQYF. Supplemented by reference TRBV19 and TRBJ2-5, the full variable domain reads DGGITQSPKYLFRKEGQNVTLSCEQNLNHDAMYWYRQDPGQGLRLIYYSQIVNDFQKGDIAEGYSVSREKKESFPLTVTSAQKNPTAFYLCASSRRSETQYFGPGTRLLVL.

The rearrangement joins TRBV6-5 to TRBJ1-2; 7 bases align to TRBD1. The length of the CDR3 is 13 residues. The ends lost 1 base at V and 7 bases at J; junction bases unmatched: 3. Germline CDR1 MNHEY, CDR2 SVGAGI. The CDR3 reads CASSYLDRAGYTF. The CDR3 region has the DNA TGTGCCAGCAGTTACTTAGACAGGGCTGGCTACACCTTC.

The gene calls are TRBV7-2 and TRBJ2-7; D remains ambiguous. Deletions cut 1 base from V and 4 bases from J, with 5 bases between. The CDR3 totals 12 residues. CDR1 and CDR2 (germline): SGHTA, FQGNSA. The CDR3 is CASSLVGYEQYF. The CDR3, as DNA: TGTGCCAGCAGCTTAGTGGGGTACGAGCAGTACTTC.

J is TRBJ2-2 and V is TRBV6-5, with 7 bases lining up with TRBD2. CDR1 and CDR2 (germline): MNHEY, SVGAGI. CDR3 size: 14 residues. V lost 5 bases, J lost 7 bases, and 7 bases stayed unmatched. The CDR3 DNA is TGTGCCAGCAGTACCGGGACTACTCACGGGGAGCTGTTTTTT. Its translation is CASSTGTTHGELFF.

This clone showed up just a few times. This chain joins TRBV27 and TRBJ1-5; 8 nucleotides line up with TRBD1. The CDR3 covers 15 residues. Germline CDR1 reads MNHEY; CDR2 reads SMNVEV (reference sequence). V lost 3 bases, J lost 0 bases, and 1 base stayed unmatched. The CDR3 coding sequence is TGTGCCAGCAGTTTGACAGGGGTTAGCAATCAGCCCCAGCATTTT. It translates to CASSLTGVSNQPQHF.

The chain joins TRBV5-1 to TRBJ2-5; D uncertain. V was trimmed by 4 bases and J by 2 bases, leaving 3 bases between them. The CDR3 is 11 residues long. CDR1 is SGHRS, CDR2 YFSETQ, per germline. The DNA for the CDR3 is TGCGCCAGCAGCGTACAAGAGACCCAGTACTTC. Protein product: CASSVQETQYF.

This CDR3 reads CASSWTDPDEQFF. CDR3 sequence (DNA): TGTGCCAGCAGCTGGACGGATCCCGATGAGCAGTTCTTC. The rearrangement joins TRBV7-2 to TRBJ2-1; no clear D. V gave up 4 bases and J gave up 8 bases, with 12 bases separating them. Looked up from germline, CDR1 is SGHTA and CDR2 is FQGNSA. The CDR3 runs to 13 residues.

The rearrangement links TRBV5-5 to TRBJ2-5; 14 bases agree with TRBD2. This CDR3 is 17 amino acids long. Germline CDR1 and CDR2: SGHKS and YYEKEE (reference sequence). V was pared by 5 bases and J by 7 bases, with 13 bases of the junction left unmatched. The chain's CDR3 is CASSLTGTSGGLGTQYF. The DNA for the CDR3 is TGTGCCAGCAGTCTGACCGGGACTAGCGGGGGTCTGGGGACCCAGTACTTC.